The present T cell receptor (beta chain) was sequenced within a study of shared clonotypes between healthy human individuals. Trimming took off 6 bases at V and 5 bases at J, with 10 bases between the two ends. CDR3 length: 12 residues. CDR1 is SNHLY and CDR2 is FYNNEI in the germline V gene. Profiled with immunoSEQ multiplex PCR; TCRdb holds only in-frame clones, not every one. The sample shows approximately 980,000 clones, less than 85% of them seen only once. This rearrangement joins TRBV2 to TRBJ2-5; D not certain. Specimen: memory CD4+ T cells sorted from blood. Subset of the sample: CD45RA-negative fraction. The receptor's source is a man aged 18 to 30 in good health. CDR3 protein: CASRSDGETQYF. The CDR3 DNA sequence: TGTGCCAGCAGGTCCGATGGGGAGACCCAGTACTTC.